This T cell receptor beta chain was found in a study of shared clonotypes between healthy human individuals. Study details: CD4 naive and CD4 memory each took three plates per donor, while CD8 naive took two and CD8 memory one. Findings of the study overall: Clonotypes not shared had lower generation probabilities than those common to all four donors.

Clones were read by immunoSEQ multiplex PCR, and TCRdb kept only the in-frame ones, dropping some. The profile covers 2 million to 3 million clones, with 90% to 95% appearing a single time and roughly 0.39% taken by the ten largest. CD45RA-negative memory and CD45RA+ naive subsets were split from the CD4+ cells. A word on this clone: Antigen specificity is unknown.

Germline CDR1 and CDR2: GTSNPN and SVGIG (reference sequence). The CDR3 totals 13 residues. V dropped 1 base and J dropped 1 base, with 5 bases sitting between them. This chain joins TRBV30 and TRBJ1-3; D is ambiguous. Sequencing was performed on naive CD4+ T cells from PBMCs. Regarding subset: CD45RA+ positively selected. The sequence was obtained from a man younger than 30 in good health. Some clones in this sample may be carry-over from other donors' samples. In nucleotides, the CDR3 is TGTGCCTGGAGTGGTCTATCTGGAAACACCATATATTTT. As protein: CAWSGLSGNTIYF.